This TCR beta chain was retrieved from a study of T cell responses to AZD1222 COVID-19 vaccine. Overall study results and limits: After the peak T cell response, and only then, were repertoires sampled. Only a handful of AZD1222 recipients, several in all, had baseline seropositivity.

Trimming removed 4 bases from V and 5 bases from J, with 19 bases in between. Germline CDR1 is SGHTS and CDR2 is YDEGEE. This CDR3 has 15 residues. About this clone: Its target is not known.

TCRdb's copy holds only in-frame clones and misses some; the assay was immunoSEQ multiplex PCR. This table has about 82,000 clones, about 83% appearing once. The source is an adult who received the AZD1222 COVID-19 vaccine. V usage is TRBV5-8 and J usage is TRBJ2-7; D ambiguous. The sequencing used peripheral blood, collected 28 days after the second AZD1222 dose. For the CDR3, the DNA is TGTGCCAGCAGCAATCCTGGATGGGTTCACCACGAGCAGTACTTC. Translation: CASSNPGWVHHEQYF.